This record concerns one T cell receptor beta chain sequence. Some clones are missing from TCRdb's copy, which holds only in-frame ones; the method was immunoSEQ multiplex PCR. The sample holds about 73,000 clones; about 79% are singletons and the top ten take more than 4%. This specimen comes from a study of blood T cell repertoires in COVID-19. Deletions cut 5 bases from V and 7 bases from J, with 8 bases between. Germline V gene sequence: CDR1 SEHNR, CDR2 FQNEAQ (reference sequence). CDR3 length: 11 amino acids. The rearrangement uses TRBV7-9 and TRBJ1-2; TRBD1 might be the D (5 bases). The TCR sequence derives from an older woman with acute or convalescent COVID-19. Sequencing was carried out using peripheral blood. DNA for the CDR3: TGTGCCAGCAGCACCAGGGTTGGCTACACCTTC. It translates to CASSTRVGYTF.